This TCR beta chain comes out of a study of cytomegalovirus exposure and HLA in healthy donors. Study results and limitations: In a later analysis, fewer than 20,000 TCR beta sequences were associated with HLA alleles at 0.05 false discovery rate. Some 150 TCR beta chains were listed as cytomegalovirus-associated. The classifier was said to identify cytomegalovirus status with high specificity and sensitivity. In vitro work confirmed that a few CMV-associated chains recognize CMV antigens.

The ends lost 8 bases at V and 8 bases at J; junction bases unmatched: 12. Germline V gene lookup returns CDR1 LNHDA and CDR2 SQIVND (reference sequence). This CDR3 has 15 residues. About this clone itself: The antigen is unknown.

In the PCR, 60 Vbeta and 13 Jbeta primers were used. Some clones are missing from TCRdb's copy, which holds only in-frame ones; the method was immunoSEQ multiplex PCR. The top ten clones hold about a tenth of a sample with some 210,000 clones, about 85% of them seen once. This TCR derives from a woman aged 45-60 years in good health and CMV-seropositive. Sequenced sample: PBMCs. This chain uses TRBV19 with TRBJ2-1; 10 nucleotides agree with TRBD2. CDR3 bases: TGTGCCAGTGCCATGACCGGGACTAGCGCCGATGAGCAGTTCTTC. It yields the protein CASAMTGTSADEQFF.